This TCR beta chain was retrieved from a study of OX40 agonist ivuxolimab in advanced cancers. Study context: At doses from 0.01 to 10 mg/kg, patients were given intravenous ivuxolimab every 2 weeks. It was permissible to have had prior anti-PD-1, anti-PD-L1 or anti-CTLA-4 therapy, and 40% had some.

Assay: immunoSEQ multiplex PCR; the TCRdb copy retains only in-frame clones and omits some. Of 35,000 to 50,000 clones in the sample, 75% to 90% were seen once. For this clone: The antigen is undetermined.

Trimming removed 4 bases from V and 0 bases from J; junction bases left unmatched: 12. The CDR3 loop spans 17 amino acids. Germline V gene sequence: CDR1 KGHSH, CDR2 LQKENI. General study findings and limits: Partial responders dosed at 0.1-3.0 mg/kg displayed clonal expansion ranking among the lowest.

At cycle 4 day 1, cycle 7 day 1, and baseline, blood was sampled. The chain has TRBV18 and TRBJ2-7; 7 bases map to TRBD2. This receptor was obtained from an adult with an advanced solid tumor such as melanoma, head and neck, liver or kidney cancer. The source material was CD4+ or CD8+ T cells sorted from blood, sampled in a trial of the OX40 agonist ivuxolimab. In DNA, the CDR3 is TGTGCCAGCTCACTGCAAACTAGCGCCCAAAGCTCCTACGAGCAGTACTTC. It specifies CASSLQTSAQSSYEQYF.